The source of this TCR beta chain is a study of T cell responses to AZD1222 COVID-19 vaccine (dated by TCRdb to the early 2020s). Describing the broader study: AZD1222 recipients given second doses at about 4 weeks or at about 12 weeks were pooled, since spike-specific TCR depth and breadth were not found to differ between the two schedules. A total of 230 or so trial participants underwent TCR sequencing, of whom 200 to 220 received two doses of AZD1222 and 26 received two doses of the MenACWY control vaccine. Trial participants were enrolled into age subgroups of 18-55, 56-69 and 70-plus years, which contained about 150, 27 and 61 TCR-sequenced participants, respectively.

Read against the paper, the sample's time point label means: baseline before first vaccination. Samples from vaccinated people were obtained from the UK trials COV001 and COV002, which included a single-blind randomized controlled phase 2/3 trial of AZD1222 (ChAdOx1 nCoV-19) in healthy adults. Trial participant PBMC samples were collected at day 0 and day 28 after the second dose for TCRbeta chain sequencing. With respect to this clone: This clone's antigen is unknown. It has no much larger one-base neighbor in the sample; base qualities were not kept.

Here is what the overall study found, with its caveats: Because no day 14 peak-response samples were available, the repertoires could be characterized only after the peak T cell response. Conclusions about previously exposed vaccinees are limited because only six or seven AZD1222 recipients were SARS-CoV-2 seropositive at baseline. After two AZD1222 doses, both the breadth and the depth of spike-specific TCRs were significantly higher than at day 0 and than in MenACWY recipients. Epitopes outside the regions mutated in the B.1.351 and B.1.1.7 variants were reportedly recognized by nearly half of the unique spike-specific TCRs. In the small 56-69-year group, the increase in depth fell short of significance, most likely because of low power. Vaccine-associated CD4 TCRs spanned the whole spike protein, with dominant responses in regions 160-218 and 743-854. Most participants were white British and females outnumbered males, and the authors suggested that clonal diversity may have been underestimated.

The CDR3 regions of human TCRbeta chains were subjected to immunosequencing. For the original study's pipeline: TCRs in the repertoires were matched against a reference library of SARS-CoV-2-specific TCRs that had been generated with the MIRA antigen-specificity platform. Breadth was defined as the fraction of unique TCRs that were SARS-CoV-2-associated. Depth was defined as the fraction of total T cells that were SARS-CoV-2-associated. Using the MIRA data, every spike-specific TCR was mapped to the spike region that the TCR reacted to and assigned to either a CD4 or a CD8 class. Log10-transformed breadth and depth values were compared by one-way ANOVA with Sidak's multiple comparisons tests. TCRdb stores this immuneACCESS table with in-frame sequences only. Part of the clones is absent; in the studies checked, under half of the shortfall reflects unresolved V genes, and no reason is known for the rest. D and trimming come from the DNA, and the V and J calls and clone size come from that table. For this sample the table gives just under 35,000 clones, of which 80% to 90% were detected only once. 6.8% of the sample goes to the ten largest clones.

From the cysteine up to the phenylalanine, the CDR3 has a length of 16 residues. This entry keeps only the CDR3 DNA: 48 bases, framed from base 1. The V end loses 0 bases and the J end loses 3 bases, and a stretch of 12 bases separates them. CDR1 and CDR2, per the germline V gene (reference sequence), are LGHDT and YNNKEL. The input for sequencing was peripheral blood, taken on day 0 of AZD1222 vaccination. The chain uses TRBV3-1 (or the pseudogene TRBV3-2) and TRBJ2-1; the D gene cannot be resolved reliably. The TCR comes from an adult in good health. The DNA is TGTGCCAGCAGCCAAGAGGCTAGAGATGTCTACAATGAGCAGTTCTTC. Translated, it gives CASSQEARDVYNEQFF.